The 31 T cell receptor beta chains in this list originate from one sample, sequenced in a study of T cell responses to AZD1222 COVID-19 vaccine. Assay: immunoSEQ multiplex PCR; the TCRdb copy retains only in-frame clones and omits some. The table shows under 95,000 clones, with 70% to 90% occurring only once. The input for sequencing was peripheral blood, taken 28 days after the second AZD1222 dose. The receptors were gathered from an adult who received the AZD1222 COVID-19 vaccine.

This chain joins TRBV2 and TRBJ1-1; TRBD1 might be the D (5 bases). This CDR3 spans 13 amino acids. Trimming stripped 8 bases from V and 5 bases from J, with 15 bases between. CDR1 and CDR2 from the germline V gene are SNHLY and FYNNEI. The CDR3 DNA is TGTGCCAGCTCTCGGGGGTTGGGAACTGAAGCTTTCTTT. Translating it yields CASSRGLGTEAFF. The entire variable domain, with the rest obtained from reference TRBV2 and TRBJ1-1, is as follows: EPEVTQTPSHQVTQMGQEVILRCVPISNHLYFYWYRQILGQKVEFLVSFYNNEISEKSEIFDDQFSVERPDGSNFTLKIRSTKLEDSAMYFCASSRGLGTEAFFGQGTRLTVV.

This clone showed up just once. This chain links TRBV7-6 with TRBJ2-7; 8 bases are a match to TRBD1. Per the germline V gene, CDR1 is SGHVS and CDR2 is FNYEAQ. The CDR3 totals 20 residues. With 1 base clipped from V and 0 bases from J, the junction kept 17 bases outside the gene matches. The CDR3 spells CASSLVAGQEDAGSSYEQYF. Here the CDR3 DNA reads TGTGCCAGCAGCTTAGTTGCGGGACAGGAGGACGCTGGTAGCTCCTACGAGCAGTACTTC.

This sequence joins TRBV27 and TRBJ1-2, with D unclear. V lost 5 bases and J 8 bases, leaving 12 bases between the germline ends. The CDR3 totals 12 residues. Germline-derived CDR1 and CDR2 are MNHEY and SMNVEV (reference sequence). The CDR3 DNA is TGTGCCAGCAGTCACAGAGGCGTCGGCTACACCTTC. The encoded protein is CASSHRGVGYTF.

The V gene is TRBV6-6, the J gene TRBJ1-5; D unresolved. V was trimmed by 0 bases and J by 4 bases, leaving 7 bases between them. Germline V gene lookup returns CDR1 MNHNY and CDR2 SVGAGI (reference sequence). The CDR3 runs to 14 residues. The CDR3 spells CASSYSALNQPQHF. As DNA, the CDR3 is TGTGCCAGCAGTTACTCGGCTTTGAATCAGCCCCAGCATTTT.

This clone turned up a few times. The rearrangement joins TRBV5-1 to TRBJ1-2, with 7 nucleotides matching TRBD1. The CDR3 length is 15 residues. V dropped 0 bases and J dropped 4; count of bases not matched to a gene: 6. CDR1 is SGHRS and CDR2 is YFSETQ in the germline V gene. CDR3 amino acids: CASSLGDRVRYGYTF. The CDR3 nucleotides are TGCGCCAGCAGCTTGGGAGACAGGGTACGCTATGGCTACACCTTC.

The chain employs TRBV30 and TRBJ1-1; TRBD1 matches at 8 bases. The CDR3 has 12 amino acids. Germline V gene sequence: CDR1 GTSNPN, CDR2 SVGIG (reference sequence). V gave up 3 bases and J gave up 5 bases; unmatched junction bases: 2. DNA for the CDR3: TGTGCCTGGAGCACAGGGGGGACTGAAGCTTTCTTT. It encodes CAWSTGGTEAFF.

The genes are TRBV2 and TRBJ1-5; D gene uncertain. CDR3 length equals 15 residues. Trimming cost V 2 bases and J 0 bases, with 8 bases left between them. The germline V gene has CDR1 SNHLY and CDR2 FYNNEI. The chain's CDR3 is CASSESTYSNQPQHF. The CDR3 region has the DNA TGTGCCAGCAGTGAATCTACATATAGCAATCAGCCCCAGCATTTT.

CDR3: CASSRTGNWYF. CDR3 DNA sequence: TGTGCCAGCAGTCGCACAGGGAATTGGTATTTT. This chain connects TRBV6-1 to TRBJ2-3; D might be TRBD1 (6 bases). Germline V gene sequence: CDR1 MNHNS, CDR2 SASEGT. This CDR3 has 11 amino acids. V gave up 5 bases and J gave up 14 bases, with 14 bases separating them.

The CDR3 nucleotides are TGTGCCAGCAGCACCCCCTTAACCAGGGGAGGTAGAGCTTTCTTT. It encodes CASSTPLTRGGRAFF. The chain uses TRBV3-1 (or the pseudogene TRBV3-2) and TRBJ1-1; D may be TRBD1 (6 bases). The CDR3 is 15 residues long. The germline V gene has CDR1 LGHDT and CDR2 YNNKEL (reference sequence). Trimming removed 5 bases from V and 10 bases from J, with 23 bases in between.

In its sample, this clone was seen once. The genes are TRBV5-1 and TRBJ2-2; 9 positions match TRBD1. The germline V gene encodes CDR1 SGHRS and CDR2 YFSETQ. V trimming: 1 base; J trimming: 6 bases; junction bases outside the gene matches: 4. The CDR3 length is 15 residues. CDR3 in DNA: TGCGCCAGCAGCTTGACGGACAGGGGCGCCGGGGAGCTGTTTTTT. It specifies CASSLTDRGAGELFF.

The chain carries TRBV28 and TRBJ1-3; 8 bases are shared with TRBD1. CDR3 length: 15 residues. Germline V gives CDR1 MDHEN, CDR2 SYDVKM. The V segment lost 7 bases and the J segment 3 bases; nucleotides outside the gene matches: 8. As DNA, the CDR3 is TGTGCCAGCAAAGCCCAGGGGGCTTTTGGAAACACCATATATTTT. This gives the protein CASKAQGAFGNTIYF. The variable domain in full, with the rest retrieved from reference TRBV28 and TRBJ1-3, is DVKVTQSSRYLVKRTGEKVFLECVQDMDHENMFWYRQDPGLGLRLIYFSYDVKMKEKGDIPEGYSVSREKKERFSLILESASTNQTSMYLCASKAQGAFGNTIYFGEGSWLTVV.

The CDR3 DNA reads TGTGCCAGCAGCGTAGGACAGGGTTTGGGGAATCAGCCCCAGCATTTT. Translation gives CASSVGQGLGNQPQHF. The chain has TRBV9 and TRBJ1-5; 7 positions agree with TRBD1. From germline, CDR1 is SGDLS and CDR2 YYNGEE. CDR3 length equals 16 residues. After removal of 0 bases from V and 4 bases from J, the junction contained 7 bases not matched to a gene.

This clone appeared once. The chain employs TRBV4-2 and TRBJ2-2; 10 nucleotides line up with TRBD2. V dropped 4 bases and J dropped 5; count of bases not matched to a gene: 10. Germline CDR1 is LGHNA and CDR2 is YNFKEQ. This CDR3 has 17 residues. CDR3 sequence reads: CASSPGGLAGVTGELFF. As DNA, the CDR3 is TGTGCCAGCAGCCCCGGGGGTCTAGCGGGGGTAACCGGGGAGCTGTTTTTT.

The chain uses TRBV11-2 and TRBJ1-3, with D unresolved. V was pared by 4 bases and J by 3 bases, with 13 bases between. The germline CDR1 and CDR2 sequences are SGHAT and FQNNGV. CDR3 length: 15 residues. The CDR3 reads CASSSTLDFGNTIYF. The CDR3 nucleotides read TGTGCCAGCAGCTCGACATTAGACTTTGGAAACACCATATATTTT. The full variable domain, with the rest looked up from reference TRBV11-2 and TRBJ1-3, is EAGVAQSPRYKIIEKRQSVAFWCNPISGHATLYWYQQILGQGPKLLIQFQNNGVVDDSQLPKDRFSAERLKGVDSTLKIQPAKLEDSAVYLCASSSTLDFGNTIYFGEGSWLTVV.

V is TRBV5-1 and J is TRBJ2-7; 12 nucleotides agree with TRBD1. Germline V lookup: CDR1 SGHRS, CDR2 YFSETQ. V was clipped by 5 bases and J by 6 bases; unmatched bases: 6. This CDR3 region has 14 residues. The CDR3 DNA follows: TGCGCCAGCAGAGCGGGACAGGGGGCGTTCGAGCAGTACTTC. Translation gives CASRAGQGAFEQYF. The entire variable domain, with the rest obtained from reference TRBV5-1 and TRBJ2-7, is as follows: KAGVTQTPRYLIKTRGQQVTLSCSPISGHRSVSWYQQTPGQGLQFLFEYFSETQRNKGNFPGRFSGRQFSNSRSEMNVSTLELGDSALYLCASRAGQGAFEQYFGPGTRLTVT.

V and J are TRBV7-8 and TRBJ1-1, with 9 bases lining up with TRBD1. CDR3 length equals 14 residues. V was pared by 4 bases and J by 2 bases, with 2 bases of the junction left unmatched. Germline CDR1 is SGHVS and CDR2 is FQNEAQ. CDR3 in DNA: TGTGCCAGCAGCTGGGGACAGGGAAACACTGAAGCTTTCTTT. Translating it yields CASSWGQGNTEAFF.

This chain uses TRBV7-8 with TRBJ1-1, with no clear D. The V end was cut by 3 bases, the J end by 1 base, with 12 bases between. The CDR3 spans 15 residues. Germline assignment: CDR1 SGHVS and CDR2 FQNEAQ. DNA for the CDR3: TGTGCCAGCAGCTTGGCTGTGATCGGGAACACTGAAGCTTTCTTT. Protein: CASSLAVIGNTEAFF.

The genes are TRBV7-9 and TRBJ1-2; 9 bases agree with TRBD1. The trim removed 5 bases at V and 8 bases at J, leaving 15 bases unmatched. Germline V gene lookup returns CDR1 SEHNR and CDR2 FQNEAQ (reference sequence). The CDR3 runs to 16 residues. The CDR3 DNA follows: TGTGCCAGCAGCCTGGGACAGGGATTAGTAGGTTGGGGCTACACCTTC. Its translation: CASSLGQGLVGWGYTF.

The rearrangement uses TRBV15 and TRBJ1-6, with 7 bases matching TRBD1. The CDR3 is 15 residues long. The junction had 7 bases not matched to a gene; V was cut back by 3 bases and J by 8 bases. Germline V gene lookup returns CDR1 LNHNV and CDR2 YYDKDF (reference sequence). CDR3 sequence reads: CATSSRQGEYSPLHF. The CDR3 DNA follows: TGTGCCACCAGCAGCAGACAGGGCGAATATTCACCCCTCCACTTT.

J is TRBJ1-1 and V is TRBV19, with 8 bases aligning to TRBD1. This CDR3 has 15 amino acids. V lost 5 bases and J lost 6; bases outside the gene matches: 11. Germline V gene lookup returns CDR1 LNHDA and CDR2 SQIVND (reference sequence). The CDR3: CASSQRTGRGPEAFF. The CDR3 region has the DNA TGTGCCAGTAGTCAAAGGACAGGGAGAGGTCCTGAAGCTTTCTTT.

The rearrangement joins TRBV7-9 to TRBJ1-3, with D maybe TRBD1 (6 bases). CDR1 and CDR2 (germline): SEHNR, FQNEAQ (reference sequence). Trimming cost V 5 bases and J 4 bases, with 12 bases left between them. The CDR3 extends over 14 amino acids. The CDR3 sequence: CASSLGGAGNTIYF. The CDR3 DNA reads as TGTGCCAGCAGCCTAGGGGGGGCCGGAAACACCATATATTTT.

This clone has a single count. The V and J genes are TRBV27 and TRBJ1-2, with D possibly matching TRBD1 (5 bases). CDR1 and CDR2 (germline): MNHEY, SMNVEV (reference sequence). Between the trimmed V and J ends, which lost 2 bases and 5 bases, there was a span of 18 bases. This CDR3 region has 16 residues. The CDR3 here is CASSLRSGTGTYGYTF. As DNA, the CDR3 is TGTGCCAGCAGTTTAAGATCCGGTACAGGCACATATGGCTACACCTTC.

This clone turned up a few times. V gene TRBV2 combines with J gene TRBJ2-7, with D perhaps matching TRBD1 or TRBD2 (5 bases each). The germline V gene has CDR1 SNHLY and CDR2 FYNNEI. There are 15 residues in the CDR3. V was cut by 4 bases and J by 7 bases, with 20 bases left in between. The CDR3, as DNA: TGTGCCAGCAGTGGGGGTCGAGGGGCCCTTAGTGAGCAGTACTTC. It encodes CASSGGRGALSEQYF.

This rearrangement joins TRBV7-9 to TRBJ2-2, with 8 bases matching TRBD1. Losses at the gene ends were 3 bases for V and 1 base for J; bases not matched to a gene: 7. The CDR3 runs 17 residues. Germline V gene lookup returns CDR1 SEHNR and CDR2 FQNEAQ (reference sequence). DNA of the CDR3: TGTGCCAGCAGCTTCTCAGGGGGCGCGGGGAACACCGGGGAGCTGTTTTTT. Translated, it gives CASSFSGGAGNTGELFF.

The CDR3 bases are TGCGCCAGCAGCTTGACAGGGACTAACTATGGCTACACCTTC. Residues: CASSLTGTNYGYTF. This chain connects TRBV5-1 to TRBJ1-2, with a tentative D call TRBD1 (6 bases). The germline V and J ends were trimmed by 1 base and 0 bases, with 7 bases remaining between them. This CDR3 region has 14 residues. Germline lookup yields CDR1 SGHRS and CDR2 YFSETQ.

This sequence joins TRBV25-1 and TRBJ2-7; D remains unclear. The V and J ends lost 3 bases and 1 base respectively, with 16 bases between them. CDR1 MGHDK and CDR2 SYGVNS come from the germline V gene. The CDR3 consists of 16 residues. The CDR3 reads CASSEDPPGTSYEQYF. The CDR3 bases are TGTGCCAGCAGTGAGGATCCGCCAGGTACTTCCTACGAGCAGTACTTC.

The rearrangement uses TRBV19 and TRBJ1-1, with TRBD1 as a possible D gene (5 bases). With 6 bases removed from V and 0 bases from J, the gap between germline ends came to 23 bases. The CDR3 loop spans 18 amino acids. Looked up from germline, CDR1 is LNHDA and CDR2 is SQIVND (reference sequence). In nucleotides, the CDR3 is TGTGCCAGTAGGAACAGCCCCGGGGGGAGGACGATGAACACTGAAGCTTTCTTT. Protein: CASRNSPGGRTMNTEAFF.

Notes on this clone: Other DNA sequences in this sample translate to the same CDR3. The chain couples TRBV4-2 to TRBJ1-2, with 8 nucleotides matching TRBD1. The V segment lost 2 bases and the J segment 2 bases; nucleotides outside the gene matches: 4. The CDR3 consists of 15 residues. The germline V gene has CDR1 LGHNA and CDR2 YNFKEQ. Here the CDR3 reads CASSQPRGRNYGYTF. CDR3 bases: TGTGCCAGCAGCCAACCCAGGGGGCGAAACTATGGCTACACCTTC.

In DNA, the CDR3 is TGCGCCAGCAGTGAGATACCAGGGACCCTCGGTGAAAAACTGTTTTTT. It encodes CASSEIPGTLGEKLFF. The chain employs TRBV10-2 and TRBJ1-4, with D perhaps matching TRBD1 (5 bases). Germline CDR1 is WSHSY and CDR2 is SAAADI. The length of the CDR3 is 16 residues. Trimming took 2 bases from V and 7 from J, leaving 17 bases between them.

V gene TRBV24-1 combines with J gene TRBJ1-2; D remains ambiguous. Trimming removed 9 bases at V and 0 bases at J, with 25 bases between. From germline, CDR1 is KGHDR and CDR2 SFDVKD. The length of the CDR3 is 18 residues. CDR3 nucleotide sequence: TGTGCCACCCAGATGTACGGTACAGTCAAAGGGTCTAACTATGGCTACACCTTC. Translating it yields CATQMYGTVKGSNYGYTF.

This clone was detected once. V gene TRBV7-9 combines with J gene TRBJ1-1, with D perhaps matching TRBD1 (5 bases). The V gene's germline CDR1 is SEHNR and CDR2 FQNEAQ (reference sequence). Trimming took 1 base from V and 1 from J, leaving 7 bases between them. The CDR3 loop spans 14 amino acids. CDR3 coding DNA: TGTGCCAGCAGCTTAGAAGACAGGAACACTGAAGCTTTCTTT. Its protein product is CASSLEDRNTEAFF. The full variable domain, in which reference TRBV7-9 and TRBJ1-1 provide the parts outside the CDR3, is DTGVSQNPRHKITKRGQNVTFRCDPISEHNRLYWYRQTLGQGPEFLTYFQNEAQLEKSRLLSDRFSAERPKGSFSTLEIQRTEQGDSAMYLCASSLEDRNTEAFFGQGTRLTVV.